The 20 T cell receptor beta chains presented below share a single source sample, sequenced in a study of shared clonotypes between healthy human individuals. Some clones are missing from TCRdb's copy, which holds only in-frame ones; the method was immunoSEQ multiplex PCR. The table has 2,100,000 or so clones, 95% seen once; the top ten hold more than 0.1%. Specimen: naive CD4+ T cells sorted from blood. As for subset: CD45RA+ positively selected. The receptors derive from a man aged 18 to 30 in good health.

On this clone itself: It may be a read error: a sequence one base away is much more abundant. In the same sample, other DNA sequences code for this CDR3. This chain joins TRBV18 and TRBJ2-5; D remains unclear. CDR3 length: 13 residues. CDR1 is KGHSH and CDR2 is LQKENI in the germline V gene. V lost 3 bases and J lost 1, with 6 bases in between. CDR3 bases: TGTGCCAGCTCACCTGGGGTCCAAGAGACCCAGTACTTC. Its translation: CASSPGVQETQYF. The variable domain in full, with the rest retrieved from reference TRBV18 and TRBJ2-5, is NAGVMQNPRHLVRRRGQEARLRCSPMKGHSHVYWYRQLPEEGLKFMVYLQKENIIDESGMPKERFSAEFPKEGPSILRIQQVVRGDSAAYFCASSPGVQETQYFGPGTRLLVL.

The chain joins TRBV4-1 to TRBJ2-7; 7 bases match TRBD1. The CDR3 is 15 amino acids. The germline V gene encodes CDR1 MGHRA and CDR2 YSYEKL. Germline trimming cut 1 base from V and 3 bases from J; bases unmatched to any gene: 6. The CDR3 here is CASSQVGTAFYEQYF. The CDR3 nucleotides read TGCGCCAGCAGCCAAGTCGGGACAGCTTTCTACGAGCAGTACTTC.

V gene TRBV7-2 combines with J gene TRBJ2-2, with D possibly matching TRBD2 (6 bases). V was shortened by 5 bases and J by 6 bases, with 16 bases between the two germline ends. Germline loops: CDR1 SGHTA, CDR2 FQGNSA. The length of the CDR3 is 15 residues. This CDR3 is CASSGGGRSPGELFF. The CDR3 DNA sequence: TGTGCCAGCAGCGGAGGAGGGCGCTCTCCCGGGGAGCTGTTTTTT. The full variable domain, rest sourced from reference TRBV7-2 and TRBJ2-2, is GAGVSQSPSNKVTEKGKDVELRCDPISGHTALYWYRQSLGQGLEFLIYFQGNSAPDKSGLPSDRFSAERTGGSVSTLTIQRTQQEDSAVYLCASSGGGRSPGELFFGEGSRLTVL.

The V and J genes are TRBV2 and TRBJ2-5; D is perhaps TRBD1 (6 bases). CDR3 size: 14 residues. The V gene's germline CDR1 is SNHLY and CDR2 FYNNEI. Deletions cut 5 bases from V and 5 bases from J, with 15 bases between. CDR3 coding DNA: TGTGCCAGCAGTTCACAGGGTACTGGGGAGACCCAGTACTTC. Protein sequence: CASSSQGTGETQYF.

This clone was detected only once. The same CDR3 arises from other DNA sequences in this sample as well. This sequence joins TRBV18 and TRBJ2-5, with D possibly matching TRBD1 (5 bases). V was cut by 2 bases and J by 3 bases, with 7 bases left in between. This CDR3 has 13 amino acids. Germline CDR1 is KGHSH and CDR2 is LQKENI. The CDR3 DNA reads TGTGCCAGCTCACCAGGGGCAGAAGAGACCCAGTACTTC. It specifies CASSPGAEETQYF. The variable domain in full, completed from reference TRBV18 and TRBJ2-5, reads NAGVMQNPRHLVRRRGQEARLRCSPMKGHSHVYWYRQLPEEGLKFMVYLQKENIIDESGMPKERFSAEFPKEGPSILRIQQVVRGDSAAYFCASSPGAEETQYFGPGTRLLVL.

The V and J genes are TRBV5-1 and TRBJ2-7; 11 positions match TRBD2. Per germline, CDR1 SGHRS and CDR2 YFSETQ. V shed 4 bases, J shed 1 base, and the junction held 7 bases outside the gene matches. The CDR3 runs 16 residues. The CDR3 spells CASSQPGTSGSYEQYF. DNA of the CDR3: TGCGCCAGCAGCCAGCCGGGGACTAGCGGATCCTACGAGCAGTACTTC.

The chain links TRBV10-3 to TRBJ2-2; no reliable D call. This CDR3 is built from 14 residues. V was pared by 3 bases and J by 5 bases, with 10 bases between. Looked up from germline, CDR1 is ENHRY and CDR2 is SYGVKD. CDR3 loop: CAISEIGLTGELFF. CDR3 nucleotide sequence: TGTGCCATCAGTGAAATAGGATTGACCGGGGAGCTGTTTTTT.

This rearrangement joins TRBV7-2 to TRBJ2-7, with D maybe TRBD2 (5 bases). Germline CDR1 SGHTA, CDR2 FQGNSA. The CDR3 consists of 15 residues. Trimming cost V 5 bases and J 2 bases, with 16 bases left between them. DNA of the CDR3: TGTGCCAGCAGCCAAGCGGCCCGCGGCCCCTACGAGCAGTACTTC. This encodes CASSQAARGPYEQYF.

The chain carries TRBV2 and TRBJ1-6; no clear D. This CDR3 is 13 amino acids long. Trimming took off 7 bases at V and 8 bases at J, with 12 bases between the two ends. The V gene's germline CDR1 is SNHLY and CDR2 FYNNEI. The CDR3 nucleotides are TGTGCCAGCACCACAAGCCCGGATTCACCCCTCCACTTT. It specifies CASTTSPDSPLHF.

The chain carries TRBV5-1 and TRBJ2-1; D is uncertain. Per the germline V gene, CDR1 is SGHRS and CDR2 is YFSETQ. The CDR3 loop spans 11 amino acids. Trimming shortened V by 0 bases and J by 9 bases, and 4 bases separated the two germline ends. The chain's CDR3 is CASSLASEQFF. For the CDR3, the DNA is TGCGCCAGCAGCTTGGCCAGTGAGCAGTTCTTC.

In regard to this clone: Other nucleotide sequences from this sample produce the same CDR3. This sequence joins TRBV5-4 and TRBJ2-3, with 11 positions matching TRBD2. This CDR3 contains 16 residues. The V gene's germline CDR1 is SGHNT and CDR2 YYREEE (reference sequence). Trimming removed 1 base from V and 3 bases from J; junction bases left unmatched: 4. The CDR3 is CASSLRLAGSTDTQYF. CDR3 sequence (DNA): TGTGCCAGCAGCTTGAGACTAGCGGGAAGTACAGATACGCAGTATTTT.

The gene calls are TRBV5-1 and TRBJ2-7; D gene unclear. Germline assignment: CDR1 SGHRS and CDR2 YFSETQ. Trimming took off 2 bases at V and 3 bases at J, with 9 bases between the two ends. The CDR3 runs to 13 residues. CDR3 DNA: TGCGCCAGCAGCTTTGACCGAAACTACGAGCAGTACTTC. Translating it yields CASSFDRNYEQYF.

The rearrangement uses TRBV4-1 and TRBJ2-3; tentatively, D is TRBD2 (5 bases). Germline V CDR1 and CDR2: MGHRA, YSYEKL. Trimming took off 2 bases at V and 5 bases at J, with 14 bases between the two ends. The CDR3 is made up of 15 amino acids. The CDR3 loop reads CASSQRAPGGDTQYF. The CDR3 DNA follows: TGCGCCAGCAGCCAAAGGGCCCCCGGAGGAGATACGCAGTATTTT.

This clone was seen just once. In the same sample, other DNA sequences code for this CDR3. CDR3 sequence (DNA): TGTGCCAGCAGTCAAAAAGAGACCCAGTACTTC. As protein: CASSQKETQYF. The chain has TRBV7-2 and TRBJ2-5, with D unresolved. V was trimmed by 6 bases and J by 3 bases, leaving 5 bases between them. The CDR3 runs 11 residues. The germline V gene has CDR1 SGHTA and CDR2 FQGNSA.

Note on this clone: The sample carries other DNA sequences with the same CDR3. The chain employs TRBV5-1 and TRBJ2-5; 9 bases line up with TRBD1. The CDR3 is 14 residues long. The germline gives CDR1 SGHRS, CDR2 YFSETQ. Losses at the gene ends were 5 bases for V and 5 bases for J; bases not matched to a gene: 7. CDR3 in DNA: TGCGCCAGCAGTCTTACAGGGGGCTGGGAGACCCAGTACTTC. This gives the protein CASSLTGGWETQYF.

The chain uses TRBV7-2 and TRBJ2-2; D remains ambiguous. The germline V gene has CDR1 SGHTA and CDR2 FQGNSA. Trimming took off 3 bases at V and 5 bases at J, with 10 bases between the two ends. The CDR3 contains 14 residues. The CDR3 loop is CASSFPGATGELFF. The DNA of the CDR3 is TGTGCCAGCAGCTTCCCAGGAGCGACCGGGGAGCTGTTTTTT.

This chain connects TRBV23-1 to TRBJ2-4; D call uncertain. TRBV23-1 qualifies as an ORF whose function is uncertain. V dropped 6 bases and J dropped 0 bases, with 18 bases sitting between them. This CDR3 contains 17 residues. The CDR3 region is CASRHAPRNLAKNIQYF. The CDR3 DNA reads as TGCGCCAGCAGGCACGCCCCACGGAATCTAGCCAAAAACATTCAGTACTTC.

In DNA, the CDR3 is TGTGCCAGCAGCTTCGGGACAGGGGTTAAAAAACTGTTTTTT. Translating gives CASSFGTGVKKLFF. The rearrangement links TRBV11-3 to TRBJ1-4, with TRBD1 identical over 10 bases. The germline gives CDR1 SGHNT, CDR2 YENEEA. The CDR3 is 14 residues long. The V segment lost 3 bases and the J segment 9 bases; nucleotides outside the gene matches: 4. Supplemented by reference TRBV11-3 and TRBJ1-4, the full variable domain reads EAGVVQSPRYKIIEKKQPVAFWCNPISGHNTLYWYLQNLGQGPELLIRYENEEAVDDSQLPKDRFSAERLKGVDSTLKIQPAELGDSAVYLCASSFGTGVKKLFFGSGTQLSVL.

The CDR3 spells CASSPGLAADTQYF. Written as DNA, the CDR3 is TGTGCCAGCAGCCCGGGACTAGCGGCAGATACGCAGTATTTT. The V call is TRBV7-2, the J call TRBJ2-3, with TRBD2 matching 11 bases. The V gene's germline CDR1 is SGHTA and CDR2 FQGNSA. J was trimmed by 4 bases and V by 5 bases; bases with no gene match: 2. The CDR3 length is 14 residues.

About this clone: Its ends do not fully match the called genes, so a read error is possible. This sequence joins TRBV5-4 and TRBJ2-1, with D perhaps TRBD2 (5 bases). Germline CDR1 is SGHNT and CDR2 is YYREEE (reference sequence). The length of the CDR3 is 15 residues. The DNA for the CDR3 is TGTGCCAGCAGATTGGACTCCCGCTCCTACAATGAGCAGTTCTTC. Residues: CASRLDSRSYNEQFF.